Listed here is a single T cell receptor beta chain. TCRdb re-called the RT-PCR reads through MiXCR, storing one row per CDR3 protein. The data contain just over 55,000 distinct CDR3 sequences, roughly 15% of them singletons. The sample is drawn from a study of patients and donors after allogeneic stem cell transplantation. The V segment lost 6 bases and the J segment 8 bases; nucleotides outside the gene matches: 13. CDR3 length equals 17 residues. This clonotype was sampled from a human donor who was either an allogeneic HSCT recipient or a stem cell or donor lymphocyte infusion donor (not recorded which). It is not recorded whose cells these are; they may come from a transplant donor. This chain joins TRBV12-3 or TRBV12-4 and TRBJ1-6, with 10 bases fitting TRBD1. Material: blood, either unsorted or a sorted T cell fraction (not recorded which). DNA of the CDR3: TGTGCCAGCAGCTTTACCTTTACCGGGACAGGGGATTCACCCCTCCACTTT. This sequence encodes CASSFTFTGTGDSPLHF.